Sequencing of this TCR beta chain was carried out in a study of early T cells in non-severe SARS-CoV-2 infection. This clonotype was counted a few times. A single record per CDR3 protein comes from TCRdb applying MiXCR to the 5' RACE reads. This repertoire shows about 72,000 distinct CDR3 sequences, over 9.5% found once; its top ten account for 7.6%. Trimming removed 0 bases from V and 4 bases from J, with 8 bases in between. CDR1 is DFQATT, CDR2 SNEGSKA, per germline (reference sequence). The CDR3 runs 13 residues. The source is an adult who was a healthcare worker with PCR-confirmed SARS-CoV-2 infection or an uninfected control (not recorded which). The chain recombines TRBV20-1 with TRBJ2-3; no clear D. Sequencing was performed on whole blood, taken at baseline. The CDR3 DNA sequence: TGCAGTGCTAGAGATCCAGCCCCAGATACGCAGTATTTT. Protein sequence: CSARDPAPDTQYF.